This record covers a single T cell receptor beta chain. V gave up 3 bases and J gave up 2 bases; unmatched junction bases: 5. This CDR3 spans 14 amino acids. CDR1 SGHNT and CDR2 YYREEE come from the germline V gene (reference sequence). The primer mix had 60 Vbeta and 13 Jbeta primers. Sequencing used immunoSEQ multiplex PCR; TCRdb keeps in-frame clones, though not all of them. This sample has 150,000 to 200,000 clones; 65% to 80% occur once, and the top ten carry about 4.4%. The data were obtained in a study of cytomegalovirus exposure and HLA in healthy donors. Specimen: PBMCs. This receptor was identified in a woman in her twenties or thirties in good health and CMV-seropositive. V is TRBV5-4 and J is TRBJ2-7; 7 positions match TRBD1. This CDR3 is CASSSTGRAYEQYF. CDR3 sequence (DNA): TGTGCCAGCAGCTCGACAGGGAGAGCCTACGAGCAGTACTTC.